The 8 T cell receptor beta chains below were found in one sample sequenced in a study of CD8+CD57+ T cells in acquired aplastic anemia. Genomic DNA was employed as the template in profiling TCR beta VDJ and CDR3. TCRdb reprocessed the reads with MiXCR, giving one entry per CDR3 protein. Of 100,000 to 150,000 distinct CDR3 sequences listed, approximately 40% are singletons. Patients who underwent sequencing had shown CD8+CD57+ cell expansion by flow cytometry. Sequenced material: sorted CD4+, CD8+, or CD8+CD57+ T cells (not recorded which) from PBMCs. The receptors derive from a human donor with aplastic anemia.

This clonotype was counted many times. The chain recombines TRBV5-5 with TRBJ1-4, with TRBD1 matching over 9 bases. Germline V gene data show CDR1 as SGHKS and CDR2 as YYEKEE (reference sequence). The length of the CDR3 is 15 residues. J lost 4 bases, V lost 4 bases, and 5 bases had no gene match. CDR3 DNA sequence: TGTGCCAGCAGCCCGAGGACAGGGGATAATGAAAAACTGTTTTTT. Translation: CASSPRTGDNEKLFF.

The J gene is TRBJ1-6, the V gene TRBV10-3, with D perhaps TRBD1 (6 bases). Per the germline V gene, CDR1 is ENHRY and CDR2 is SYGVKD. The CDR3 extends over 13 amino acids. V was pared by 11 bases and J by 9 bases, with 17 bases between. The CDR3 bases are TGTGCCGGCCGGGGGGCCGGGGGTTCACCCCTCCACTTT. It codes for CAGRGAGGSPLHF.

CDR3 nucleotide sequence: TGTGCCAGCAGTCACAGCCGGGGCCACCTCCACTTT. The encoded protein is CASSHSRGHLHF. The V call is TRBV6-5, the J call TRBJ1-6, with TRBD1 as a possible D gene (5 bases). Germline CDR1 and CDR2: MNHEY and SVGAGI. This CDR3 is built from 12 residues. The ends were cut back, 5 bases at V and 15 bases at J, with 14 bases in the middle.

This clonotype showed up many times. The rearrangement links TRBV2 to TRBJ1-2; D gene ambiguous. V lost 4 bases and J lost 4, with 10 bases in between. Germline-derived CDR1 and CDR2 are SNHLY and FYNNEI. This CDR3 spans 13 amino acids. The CDR3 loop is CASSGWTAYGYTF. Written as DNA, the CDR3 is TGTGCCAGCAGTGGTTGGACGGCCTATGGCTACACCTTC.

CDR3 region: CAWAHTEAFF. The CDR3 coding sequence is TGTGCCTGGGCTCACACTGAAGCTTTCTTT. The chain joins TRBV30 to TRBJ1-1, with unresolved D. Germline V gene sequence: CDR1 GTSNPN, CDR2 SVGIG (reference sequence). This CDR3 contains 10 residues. Trimming shortened V by 5 bases and J by 3 bases, and 4 bases separated the two germline ends. Together with reference TRBV30 and TRBJ1-1, the CDR3 gives the full variable domain: SQTIHQWPATLVQPVGSPLSLECTVEGTSNPNLYWYRQAAGRGLQLLFYSVGIGQISSEVPQNLSASRPQDRQFILSSKKLLLSDSGFYLCAWAHTEAFFGQGTRLTVV.

The table lists this clonotype with many counts. The chain joins TRBV20-1 to TRBJ2-7; 9 bases line up with TRBD2. CDR3 size: 13 residues. V lost 6 bases, J lost 5 bases, and 8 bases stayed unmatched. CDR1 DFQATT and CDR2 SNEGSKA come from the germline V gene (reference sequence). The CDR3, as DNA: TGCAGTGCAGAACGGCGGGGGGGCGACGAGCAGTACTTC. It is translated as CSAERRGGDEQYF.

On this clonotype itself: Without the conserved terminal phenylalanine or tryptophan, this CDR3 likely stems from a read error. The genes are TRBV6-2 or TRBV6-3 and TRBJ1-5, with TRBD1 as a possible D gene (6 bases). The CDR3 is 15 amino acids. From germline, CDR1 is MNHEY and CDR2 SVGEGT. V was clipped by 0 bases and J by 1 base, with 7 bases between them. The CDR3 sequence: CASSYSRGSNQPQHS. CDR3 in DNA: TGTGCCAGCAGTTACTCAAGGGGGAGCAATCAGCCCCAGCATTCT.

Ten or more counts support this clonotype. The chain is built from TRBV9 and TRBJ1-2; D is undetermined. Per the germline V gene, CDR1 is SGDLS and CDR2 is YYNGEE. The CDR3 has 14 amino acids. Trimming took 1 base from V and 0 from J, leaving 7 bases between them. CDR3 region: CASSVLGTNYGYTF. The CDR3 bases are TGTGCCAGCAGCGTATTAGGAACTAACTATGGCTACACCTTC.